The clone carrying this T cell receptor beta chain turned up a few times. The data were taken from a study of tumor-infiltrating lymphocytes in oesophageal squamous cell carcinoma. CDR1 is SGHVS, CDR2 FNYEAQ, per germline. Trimming cost V 5 bases and J 5 bases; bases outside gene matches: 10. CDR3 length equals 16 residues. TCRdb analysed the PCR reads with MiXCR anew, one entry per CDR3 protein. This sample has 15,000 to 20,000 distinct CDR3 sequences, with 45% to 55% found just once. The chain uses TRBV7-6 and TRBJ2-5; 11 positions match TRBD1. The receptor comes from a male donor with esophageal squamous cell carcinoma. Sequences were obtained from esophageal tumor tissue. The CDR3 DNA reads TGTGCCAGCAGCCCCGGGACAGGGGGACTGAGGGAGACCCAGTACTTC. Its translation: CASSPGTGGLRETQYF.